This T cell receptor (beta chain) was sequenced for a study of shared clonotypes between healthy human individuals. Using immunoSEQ multiplex PCR, the repertoire was profiled, and TCRdb retains in-frame clones only, with some absent. The sample consists of fewer than 2.5 million clones, approximately 94% of them appearing once. Trimming shortened V by 5 bases and J by 5 bases, and 18 bases separated the two germline ends. Germline CDR1 and CDR2: SGHAT and FQNNGV. This CDR3 spans 15 amino acids. In its sample, this clone was seen a few times. Subsets obtained from CD4+ cells comprised CD45RA+ naive and CD45RA-negative memory cells.

The specimen was naive CD4+ T cells from PBMCs. The sample's subset: CD45RA+ positively selected. The chain joins TRBV11-2 to TRBJ1-1; the D gene is possibly TRBD1 (6 bases). This TCR was sampled from a young man in good health. Some clones in this sample may be carry-over from other donors' samples. In nucleotides, the CDR3 is TGTGCCAGCAGCACCCCTGGGGGGCTTGGGACTGAAGCTTTCTTT. Translated, it gives CASSTPGGLGTEAFF.